Listed below are T cell receptor beta chains from one sample, sequenced in a study of cytomegalovirus exposure and HLA in healthy donors. Sequenced by immunoSEQ multiplex PCR; TCRdb stores in-frame clones only, minus some. The sample lists 150,000 or so clones, about 77% seen once, with about 1.3% in the top ten. Sample: PBMCs. These receptors originate from a man younger than 40 in good health and CMV-seronegative. The CDR3 runs from the conserved cysteine through the conserved F or W. D genes are given only for firm matches. Only some rows state a clone size, as once, few, many or a class for expanded clones.

d_gene: -
v_gene: TRBV2
abundance: -
j_gene: TRBJ1-3
CDR3nt: TGTGCCAGCAGTGAGACACTCAACTCTGGAAACACCATATATTTT
CDR3aa: CASSETLNSGNTIYF

d_gene: -
v_gene: TRBV4-1
abundance: -
j_gene: TRBJ2-3
CDR3nt: TGCGCCAGCAGCCATCTGGCATCCCCTGGCACAGATACGCAGTATTTT
CDR3aa: CASSHLASPGTDTQYF

d_gene: TRBD1
v_gene: TRBV7-9
abundance: few
j_gene: TRBJ2-2
CDR3nt: TGTGCCAGCAGCCCAATGGGGGACAGGGGGTCCGGGGAGCTGTTTTTT
CDR3aa: CASSPMGDRGSGELFF

d_gene: -
v_gene: TRBV5-4
abundance: -
j_gene: TRBJ1-1
CDR3nt: TGTGCCAGCAGCTTGGTTCAGGGTGATACTGAAGCTTTCTTT
CDR3aa: CASSLVQGDTEAFF

d_gene: TRBD2
v_gene: TRBV28
abundance: -
j_gene: TRBJ2-1
CDR3nt: TGTGCCAGCAGTCCTCGGGGGAGGGAGGGCAATGAGCAGTTCTTC
CDR3aa: CASSPRGREGNEQFF

d_gene: TRBD1
v_gene: TRBV18
abundance: once
j_gene: TRBJ1-4
CDR3nt: TGTGCCAGCTCACCACCGGGGGACAGGAAAAATGAAAAACTGTTTTTT
CDR3aa: CASSPPGDRKNEKLFF

d_gene: TRBD2
v_gene: TRBV14
abundance: few
j_gene: TRBJ2-1
CDR3nt: TGTGCCAGCAGCCAAGGACTAGCGGGGGGGCCGGACTACAATGAGCAGTTCTTC
CDR3aa: CASSQGLAGGPDYNEQFF

d_gene: TRBD2
v_gene: TRBV5-8
abundance: -
j_gene: TRBJ2-1
CDR3nt: TGTGCCAGCAGCGCGGGACTAGCGGCTCTCAATGAGCAGTTCTTC
CDR3aa: CASSAGLAALNEQFF

d_gene: -
v_gene: TRBV28
abundance: -
j_gene: TRBJ1-6
CDR3nt: TGTGCCAGCAGTACAGGGCCACCCCTCCACTTT
CDR3aa: CASSTGPPLHF

d_gene: -
v_gene: TRBV6-5
abundance: few
j_gene: TRBJ1-2
CDR3nt: TGTGCCAGCAGTCTAGGCCCAGAAGCCTATGGCTACACCTTC
CDR3aa: CASSLGPEAYGYTF

d_gene: -
v_gene: TRBV28
abundance: -
j_gene: TRBJ2-3
CDR3nt: TGTGCCAGCAGTTTAACTACCCATGGGTCAGATACGCAGTATTTT
CDR3aa: CASSLTTHGSDTQYF

d_gene: -
v_gene: TRBV7-2
abundance: -
j_gene: TRBJ2-3
CDR3nt: TGTGCCAGCAGTTCTTGGGCCACAGATACGCAGTATTTT
CDR3aa: CASSSWATDTQYF

d_gene: TRBD1
v_gene: TRBV7-2
abundance: -
j_gene: TRBJ2-4
CDR3nt: TGTGCCAGCAGCCCGCAGGGGGCCTCACTGATTCAGTACTTC
CDR3aa: CASSPQGASLIQYF

d_gene: -
v_gene: TRBV6-5
abundance: -
j_gene: TRBJ1-1
CDR3nt: TGTGCCAGCAGCCTTGAAGCTTTCTTT
CDR3aa: CASSLEAFF

d_gene: TRBD1
v_gene: TRBV7-9
abundance: -
j_gene: TRBJ1-1
CDR3nt: TGTGCCAGCAGCTTAGGACAGGGCAGGGGAGCTTTCTTT
CDR3aa: CASSLGQGRGAFF

d_gene: -
v_gene: TRBV5-1
abundance: -
j_gene: TRBJ2-1
CDR3nt: TGCGCCAGCAGCTTGGAGCCCCGGGGGTTCATAAATGAGCAGTTCTTC
CDR3aa: CASSLEPRGFINEQFF

d_gene: TRBD1
v_gene: TRBV6-5
abundance: -
j_gene: TRBJ1-5
CDR3nt: TGTGCCAGCCGCCGCGGACAGGGGGCAGGTCAGCCCCAGCATTTT
CDR3aa: CASRRGQGAGQPQHF

d_gene: -
v_gene: TRBV9
abundance: -
j_gene: TRBJ2-1
CDR3nt: TGTGCCAGCAGCGTACAGGGGCCGAGGGAGCAGTTCTTC
CDR3aa: CASSVQGPREQFF

d_gene: TRBD1
v_gene: TRBV2
abundance: -
j_gene: TRBJ2-7
CDR3nt: TGTGCCAGCAGTGTTGGACAGGTTTTGGGTTACGAGCAGTACTTC
CDR3aa: CASSVGQVLGYEQYF

d_gene: TRBD2
v_gene: TRBV10-3
abundance: -
j_gene: TRBJ2-7
CDR3nt: TGTGCCATCAGGGGGGGGAGAGGGGAGCAGTACTTC
CDR3aa: CAIRGGRGEQYF

d_gene: -
v_gene: TRBV19
abundance: -
j_gene: TRBJ2-2
CDR3nt: TGTGCCAGTAGTAACTTCGGTTCGAACACCGGGGAGCTGTTTTTT
CDR3aa: CASSNFGSNTGELFF

d_gene: -
v_gene: TRBV5-1
abundance: -
j_gene: TRBJ2-4
CDR3nt: TGCGCCTCCCGCGGGGACAGTAAAAACATTCAGTACTTC
CDR3aa: CASRGDSKNIQYF

d_gene: -
v_gene: TRBV19
abundance: -
j_gene: TRBJ2-7
CDR3nt: TGTGCCAGTAGTCCCCGGACAGACTACGAGCAGTACTTC
CDR3aa: CASSPRTDYEQYF

d_gene: TRBD1
v_gene: TRBV7-3
abundance: -
j_gene: TRBJ1-2
CDR3nt: TGTGCCAGCAGCCCCGGGACAGCTAACTATGGCTACACCTTC
CDR3aa: CASSPGTANYGYTF

d_gene: TRBD1
v_gene: TRBV6-1
abundance: -
j_gene: TRBJ2-6
CDR3nt: TGTGCCAGCAGTGTAACAGGGGGAAGACCTGGGGCCAACGTCCTGACTTTC
CDR3aa: CASSVTGGRPGANVLTF

d_gene: -
v_gene: TRBV19
abundance: -
j_gene: TRBJ1-2
CDR3nt: TGTGCCAGTAAACCGGAGCGGGGGACAACTCCTTATGGCTACACCTTC
CDR3aa: CASKPERGTTPYGYTF

d_gene: -
v_gene: TRBV10-3
abundance: -
j_gene: TRBJ2-7
CDR3nt: TGTGCCATCACCGACAAGCCCCTTACGCCTTCTTACGAGCAGTACTTC
CDR3aa: CAITDKPLTPSYEQYF

d_gene: -
v_gene: TRBV7-3
abundance: -
j_gene: TRBJ2-5
CDR3nt: TGTGCCAGCAGCCCAGGACTAGCCCAGGGGGGGACCCAGTACTTC
CDR3aa: CASSPGLAQGGTQYF

d_gene: -
v_gene: TRBV30
abundance: few
j_gene: TRBJ1-4
CDR3nt: TGTGCCTGGAGTCCCGACAGCTTTAATGAAAAACTGTTTTTT
CDR3aa: CAWSPDSFNEKLFF